These 14 T cell receptor beta chains originate from one sample sequenced in a study of shared clonotypes between healthy human individuals (dated by TCRdb to the early 2020s). Receptor libraries were prepared by the immunoSEQ multiplex PCR assay. Sourced from immuneACCESS, this table was stored by TCRdb with only in-frame sequences that have V and J called. A share of the clones is absent; for the studies checked, an unresolved V gene accounts for under half, and the remainder has no known explanation. The table for this sample lists millions of clones; approximately 92% of them were counted only once. The ten most abundant clones make up over 0.12% of the sample. Sequencing was done on a sample of naive CD4+ T cells sorted from blood. What this sample's cell subset or site label stands for: CD45RA+ positively selected. Source of these receptors: a man between 18 and 29 years old in good health.

The chain joins TRBV19 to TRBJ2-7; 7 bases map to TRBD2. The germline CDR1 and CDR2 sequences are LNHDA and SQIVND (reference sequence). Unmatched junction bases numbered 5, after V lost 4 bases and J lost 2 bases. This CDR3 has 14 residues. CDR3: CASSTGREPYEQYF. The CDR3 DNA sequence: TGTGCCAGTAGTACAGGGCGGGAGCCCTACGAGCAGTACTTC.

The J gene is TRBJ2-3, the V gene TRBV5-4; TRBD2 is a possible D gene (5 bases). From germline, CDR1 is SGHNT and CDR2 YYREEE (reference sequence). The length of the CDR3 is 15 residues. The V end lost 4 bases, the J end lost 3 bases, and 15 bases lay between the germline ends. The CDR3 nucleotides are TGTGCCAGCAGCCTCGCGGGCCTCGGAACAGATACGCAGTATTTT. Translating it yields CASSLAGLGTDTQYF.

Concerning this clone: The sample holds other DNA sequences that translate to the same CDR3. V gene TRBV4-1 combines with J gene TRBJ1-1; unclear D gene. Trimming removed 2 bases from V and 4 bases from J, with 17 bases in between. Germline CDR1 reads MGHRA; CDR2 reads YSYEKL. The CDR3 runs 16 residues. CDR3 in DNA: TGCGCCAGCAGCCAATTTGTAAGGCAGACTAGCACTGAAGCTTTCTTT. Protein sequence: CASSQFVRQTSTEAFF.

This clone has only one observation. The V call is TRBV19, the J call TRBJ2-1; maybe TRBD2 (6 bases). Trimming stripped 6 bases from V and 8 bases from J, with 17 bases between. Germline CDR1 LNHDA, CDR2 SQIVND (reference sequence). This CDR3 is 14 amino acids long. CDR3: CASRLGTLEHEQFF. CDR3 nucleotides: TGTGCCAGTAGACTGGGGACTTTGGAGCATGAGCAGTTCTTC. Full variable domain (missing parts from reference TRBV19 and TRBJ2-1): DGGITQSPKYLFRKEGQNVTLSCEQNLNHDAMYWYRQDPGQGLRLIYYSQIVNDFQKGDIAEGYSVSREKKESFPLTVTSAQKNPTAFYLCASRLGTLEHEQFFGPGTRLTVL.

The chain recombines TRBV2 with TRBJ1-6; 7 nucleotides agree with TRBD1. Germline CDR1 and CDR2: SNHLY and FYNNEI. The V segment lost 6 bases and the J segment 7 bases; nucleotides outside the gene matches: 6. This CDR3 is 14 amino acids long. The CDR3 DNA sequence: TGTGCCAGCAGGGAACAGGGGCTCAATTCACCCCTCCACTTT. Translated, it gives CASREQGLNSPLHF.

This clone was seen a single time. The chain uses TRBV6-5 and TRBJ2-7, with TRBD2 as a possible D gene (7 bases). V was shortened by 2 bases and J by 3 bases, with 14 bases between the two germline ends. Germline V gene data show CDR1 as MNHEY and CDR2 as SVGAGI. The CDR3 has 15 amino acids. CDR3 coding DNA: TGTGCCAGCAGTTACAGTCGGGGGGCGAACTACGAGCAGTACTTC. Residues: CASSYSRGANYEQYF.

With regard to this clone: Different DNA sequences within this sample yield the same CDR3. The chain carries TRBV11-2 and TRBJ2-6; D gene uncertain. The CDR3 spans 15 residues. Between the trimmed V and J ends, which lost 0 bases and 0 bases, there was a span of 3 bases. Germline CDR1 reads SGHAT; CDR2 reads FQNNGV. Written as DNA, the CDR3 is TGTGCCAGCAGCTTAGACAGCTCTGGGGCCAACGTCCTGACTTTC. This codes for CASSLDSSGANVLTF.

A note on this clone: Distinct nucleotide sequences in the sample also encode this CDR3. V is TRBV18 and J is TRBJ1-4; D remains unclear. The CDR3 runs to 14 residues. Germline V gene data show CDR1 as KGHSH and CDR2 as LQKENI. With 1 base removed from V and 1 base from J, the gap between germline ends came to 4 bases. The CDR3 is CASSPQETNEKLFF. The CDR3 coding sequence is TGTGCCAGCTCACCACAGGAAACTAATGAAAAACTGTTTTTT.

The chain employs TRBV18 and TRBJ1-2; the D gene is possibly TRBD1 (5 bases). With 2 bases removed from V and 3 bases from J, the gap between germline ends came to 13 bases. CDR3 length: 15 residues. Germline V gene lookup returns CDR1 KGHSH and CDR2 LQKENI. The CDR3 protein is CASSPSYQGYYGYTF. CDR3 nucleotides: TGTGCCAGCTCACCATCGTACCAGGGCTACTATGGCTACACCTTC.

The chain uses TRBV20-1 and TRBJ2-7; a possible D gene is TRBD2 (6 bases). V lost 7 bases to trimming and J lost 6 bases, with 7 bases between them. In germline, CDR1 is DFQATT, CDR2 SNEGSKA (reference sequence). The CDR3 has 9 residues. CDR3 DNA sequence: TGCAGTGTCGGGGGCGAGCAGTACTTC. Protein product: CSVGGEQYF.

The count of this clone is one. Within the sample, other DNA sequences also encode this same CDR3. The chain couples TRBV4-3 to TRBJ2-7; D is tentatively TRBD1 or TRBD2 (5 bases each). Trimming stripped 4 bases from V and 1 base from J, with 11 bases between. This CDR3 spans 14 amino acids. Germline-derived CDR1 and CDR2 are LGHNA and YSLEER. CDR3 in amino acids: CASSPGLASYEQYF. Written as DNA, the CDR3 is TGCGCCAGCAGCCCGGGGCTAGCATCCTACGAGCAGTACTTC.

V usage is TRBV5-5 and J usage is TRBJ2-1; 10 bases are shared with TRBD1. After removal of 0 bases from V and 4 bases from J, the junction contained 1 base not matched to a gene. Germline-derived CDR1 and CDR2 are SGHKS and YYEKEE (reference sequence). The CDR3 length is 15 residues. Here the CDR3 reads CASSLEGQGYNEQFF. CDR3 DNA sequence: TGTGCCAGCAGCTTGGAGGGACAGGGGTACAATGAGCAGTTCTTC.

The chain employs TRBV7-9 and TRBJ2-7; D call uncertain. Trimming stripped 8 bases from V and 0 bases from J, with 5 bases between. The CDR3 totals 11 residues. Per the germline V gene, CDR1 is SEHNR and CDR2 is FQNEAQ (reference sequence). This chain's CDR3 is CASGSSYEQYF. DNA for the CDR3: TGTGCCAGCGGCAGCTCCTACGAGCAGTACTTC. The complete variable domain, with remaining parts taken from reference TRBV7-9 and TRBJ2-7, reads DTGVSQNPRHKITKRGQNVTFRCDPISEHNRLYWYRQTLGQGPEFLTYFQNEAQLEKSRLLSDRFSAERPKGSFSTLEIQRTEQGDSAMYLCASGSSYEQYFGPGTRLTVT.

The V gene is TRBV19, the J gene TRBJ1-1; 9 nucleotides align to TRBD1. The V gene end was trimmed by 5 bases and the J gene end by 11 bases; junction bases not matched to a gene: 15. The germline V gene encodes CDR1 LNHDA and CDR2 SQIVND (reference sequence). The length of the CDR3 is 15 residues. CDR3 loop: CASSPEDRGSIVAFF. The DNA for the CDR3 is TGTGCCAGTAGTCCCGAGGACAGGGGCTCCATAGTTGCTTTCTTT.